What follows describes a single T cell receptor beta chain. This record belongs to a study of blood T cell repertoires in COVID-19. Across the whole study: Some COVID-19 samples were acute and others convalescent; all came from the United States, Italy and Spain.

Looked up from germline, CDR1 is MGHDK and CDR2 is SYGVNS. The CDR3 extends over 18 amino acids. After removal of 4 bases from V and 1 base from J, the junction contained 8 bases not matched to a gene. Clones were sequenced by immunoSEQ multiplex PCR, and TCRdb holds only the in-frame ones, with some missing. The table records roughly 50,000 clones, around 84% of them present only once. The receptor's source is a man aged 65-85 years with active COVID-19. The chain employs TRBV25-1 and TRBJ2-3; 13 positions match TRBD2. The sequenced sample was peripheral blood. CDR3 in DNA: TGTGCCAGCAGTGCGACTAGCGGGGGGCCTCCGGGCACAGATACGCAGTATTTT. Translating gives CASSATSGGPPGTDTQYF.